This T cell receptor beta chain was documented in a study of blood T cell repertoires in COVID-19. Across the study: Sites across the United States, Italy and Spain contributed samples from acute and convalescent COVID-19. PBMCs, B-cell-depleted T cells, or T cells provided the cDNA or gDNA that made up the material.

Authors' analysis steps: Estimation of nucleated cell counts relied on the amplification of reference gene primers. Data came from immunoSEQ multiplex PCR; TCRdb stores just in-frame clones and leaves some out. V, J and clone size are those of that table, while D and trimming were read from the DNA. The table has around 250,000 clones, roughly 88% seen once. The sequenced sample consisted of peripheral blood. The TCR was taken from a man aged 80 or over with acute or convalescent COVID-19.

The CDR3 nucleotides read TGCGCCAGCAGCCCAGAAAGTGGGGCCAACGTCCTGACTTTC. It translates to CASSPESGANVLTF. The rearrangement uses TRBV5-1 and TRBJ2-6; D is unclear. Per germline, CDR1 SGHRS and CDR2 YFSETQ. Between the trimmed V and J ends, which lost 4 bases and 3 bases, there was a span of 8 bases. The CDR3 runs 14 residues.